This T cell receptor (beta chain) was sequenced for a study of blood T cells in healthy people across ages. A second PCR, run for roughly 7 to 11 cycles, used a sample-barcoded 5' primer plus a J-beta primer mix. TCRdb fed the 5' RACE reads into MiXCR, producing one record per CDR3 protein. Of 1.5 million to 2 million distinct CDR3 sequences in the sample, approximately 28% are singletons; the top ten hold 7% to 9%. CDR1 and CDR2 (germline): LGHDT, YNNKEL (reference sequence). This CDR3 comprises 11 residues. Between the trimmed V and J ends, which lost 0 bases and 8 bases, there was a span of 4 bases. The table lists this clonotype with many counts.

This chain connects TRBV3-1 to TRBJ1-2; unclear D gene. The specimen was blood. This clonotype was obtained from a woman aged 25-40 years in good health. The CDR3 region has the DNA TGTGCCAGCAGCCAAGATCTGGGCTACACCTTC. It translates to CASSQDLGYTF.